This T cell receptor beta chain was recorded in a study of cytotoxic CD8 clonotypes in ibrutinib-treated CLL. Study as a whole: Partial responses totalled approximately 24 and complete responses 2; after median around six years, approximately 15 remained remitted and around twelve progressed. The average sample held around 280,000 productive templates and more than 80,000 productive rearrangements.

This clone was seen repeatedly, ten times or more. The target antigen is unknown. The CDR3 extends over 15 amino acids. CDR1 is MNHNS, CDR2 SASEGT, per germline. The V end was cut by 6 bases, the J end by 0 bases, with 15 bases between. Study-level results: Relative to age-matched healthy donors, clonality at baseline was higher, and it tracked circulating CD8+ T-cell counts. The clonality went up when patients responded to ibrutinib and dropped back toward baseline at progression.

TCRdb's table, derived via immunoSEQ multiplex PCR, lists solely in-frame clones and lacks some. The sample contains about 86,000 clones, approximately 86% of which appear only once. The TCR sequence derives from a human donor with chronic lymphocytic leukemia. This specimen consisted of PBMCs, obtained before ibrutinib treatment. The gene calls are TRBV6-1 and TRBJ2-7; TRBD2 is a possible D gene (6 bases). The CDR3 DNA reads as TGTGCCAGCAGCGGGGGAGCCAGGAGCTCCTACGAGCAGTACTTC. Protein sequence: CASSGGARSSYEQYF.